The clone carrying this TCR beta chain was seen a few times. Its specificity is not known. Germline-derived CDR1 and CDR2 are SGHTA and FQGNSA. This CDR3 is built from 15 residues. Trimming cost V 1 base and J 4 bases, with 13 bases left between them. This sample was taken from a study of blood T cells in healthy people across ages. A minimum of 5 micrograms of total RNA was extracted per sample. Alongside a J-beta primer mix, a sample-barcoded 5' primer served in a second PCR lasting about 7 to 12 cycles. TCRdb reprocessed the 5' RACE reads with MiXCR, giving one entry per CDR3 protein. The sample consists of 1.5 million to 2 million distinct CDR3 sequences, 49% of them appearing once. Study-wide points: With donor CMV status unknown, expanded clonotype changes were possibly confounded. It was found that TCR beta diversity correlated strongly with the percentage of naive T cells.

The sample was blood. The origin of this receptor is a woman in her thirties or forties in good health. This chain connects TRBV7-2 to TRBJ1-2; no clear D gene. The CDR3 DNA is TGTGCCAGCAGCTTAGACTCCTCGGCCGGCTATGGCTACACCTTC. Translated, it gives CASSLDSSAGYGYTF.